This entry lists 3 T cell receptor beta chains sequenced from one sample in a study of CD8+ T cells in alopecia areata. Cells that came from pooled cutaneous lymph nodes were sorted using CD4, CD8alpha, NKG2D, NKG2ACE and other markers. The authors extracted RNA and reverse transcribed it into cDNA as the sequencing template. Assay used: immunoSEQ multiplex PCR; TCRdb lists only in-frame clones, some missing. The sample was found to contain 270,000 or so clones, and every one recurs. The source material was CD4+ T cells sorted from a lymph node. The receptors were sampled from a C3H/HeJ mouse with alopecia areata. The MHC haplotype of the strain is H2-k.

This clone was seen more than once but under ten times. Mouse germline and gene names are used. Read data end 4 residues before the CDR3 end; the end is taken from the germline J gene. Other DNA sequences in this specimen translate into the identical CDR3. The chain uses TRBV13-1 and TRBJ1-2; D gene unclear. The CDR3 contains 13 residues. CDR1 is NSHNY, CDR2 SYGAGN, per germline. With 2 bases removed from V and 1 base from J, the gap between germline ends came to 6 bases. The CDR3 is CASSDLGNSDYTF. The CDR3 DNA, read in part, is TGTGCCAGCAGTGACCTGGGAAACTCC.

This clone was counted only a few times. Gene names and germline match the mouse. CDR3 in amino acids: CASSYRDSYAEQFF. The covered CDR3 bases are TGTGCCAGCAGCTACCGGGACAGCTATGCT. V gene TRBV4 combines with J gene TRBJ2-1; TRBD1 aligns across 7 bases. The read terminates 4 residues before the CDR3 end, so the remaining end is supplied by the germline J gene. V lost 3 bases to trimming and J lost 3 bases; unmatched junction nucleotides: 2. CDR1 is LGHDT and CDR2 is YNNKQL in the germline V gene (reference sequence). CDR3 length: 14 amino acids.

In the case of this clone: Gene names are mouse gene names. The read gets to within 4 residues of the CDR3 end, and the germline J gene fills in the rest. This CDR3 is also generated by other DNA sequences in the sample. The rearrangement uses TRBV5 and TRBJ2-2, with 7 nucleotides matching TRBD1. CDR3 size: 15 residues. Germline CDR1 LGHNA, CDR2 YNLKQL (reference sequence). Unmatched junction bases numbered 4, after V lost 6 bases and J lost 0 bases. CDR3 protein: CASSPTGPNTGQLYF. CDR3 DNA (partial): TGTGCCAGCAGTCCGACAGGGCCAAACACCGGG.